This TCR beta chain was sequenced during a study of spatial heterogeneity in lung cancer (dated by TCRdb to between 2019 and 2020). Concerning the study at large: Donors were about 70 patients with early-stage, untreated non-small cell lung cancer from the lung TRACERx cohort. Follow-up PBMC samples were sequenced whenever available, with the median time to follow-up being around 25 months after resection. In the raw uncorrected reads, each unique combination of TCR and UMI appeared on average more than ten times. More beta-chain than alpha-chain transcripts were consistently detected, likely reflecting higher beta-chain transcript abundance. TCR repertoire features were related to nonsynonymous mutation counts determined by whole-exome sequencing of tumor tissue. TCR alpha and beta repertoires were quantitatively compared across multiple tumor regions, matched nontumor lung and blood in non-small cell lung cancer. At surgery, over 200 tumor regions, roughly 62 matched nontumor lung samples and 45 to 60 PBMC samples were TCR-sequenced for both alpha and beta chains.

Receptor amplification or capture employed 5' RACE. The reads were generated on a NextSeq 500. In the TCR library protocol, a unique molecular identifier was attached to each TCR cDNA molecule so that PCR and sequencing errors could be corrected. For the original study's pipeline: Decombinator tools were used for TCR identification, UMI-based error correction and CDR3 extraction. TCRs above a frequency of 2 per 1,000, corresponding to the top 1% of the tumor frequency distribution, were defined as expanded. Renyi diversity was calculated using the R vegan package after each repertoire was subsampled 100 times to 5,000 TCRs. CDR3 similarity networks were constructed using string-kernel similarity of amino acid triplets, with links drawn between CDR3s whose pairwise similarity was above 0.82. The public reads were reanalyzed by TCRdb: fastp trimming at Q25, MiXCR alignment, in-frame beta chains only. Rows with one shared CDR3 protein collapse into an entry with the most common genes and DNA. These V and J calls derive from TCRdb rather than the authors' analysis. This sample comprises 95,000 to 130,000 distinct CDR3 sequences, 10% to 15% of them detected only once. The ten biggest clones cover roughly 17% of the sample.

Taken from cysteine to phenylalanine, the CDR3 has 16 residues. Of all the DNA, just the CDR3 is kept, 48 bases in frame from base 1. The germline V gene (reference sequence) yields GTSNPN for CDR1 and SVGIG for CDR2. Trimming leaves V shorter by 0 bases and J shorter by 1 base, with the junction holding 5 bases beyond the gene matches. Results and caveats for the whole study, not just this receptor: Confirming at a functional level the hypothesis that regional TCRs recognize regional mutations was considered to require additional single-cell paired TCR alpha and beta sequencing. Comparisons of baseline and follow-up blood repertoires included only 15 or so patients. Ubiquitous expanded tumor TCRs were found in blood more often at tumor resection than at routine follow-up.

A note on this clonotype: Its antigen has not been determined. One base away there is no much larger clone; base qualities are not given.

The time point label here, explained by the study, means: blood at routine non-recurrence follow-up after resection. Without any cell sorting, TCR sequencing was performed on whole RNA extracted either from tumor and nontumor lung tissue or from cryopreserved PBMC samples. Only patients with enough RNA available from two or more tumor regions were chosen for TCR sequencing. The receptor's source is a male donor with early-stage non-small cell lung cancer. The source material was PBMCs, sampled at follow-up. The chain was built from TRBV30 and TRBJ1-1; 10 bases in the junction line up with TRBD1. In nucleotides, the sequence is TGTGCCTGGAGTGTAGCGTGGGACAGGGGGAACACTGAAGCTTTCTTT. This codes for CAWSVAWDRGNTEAFF. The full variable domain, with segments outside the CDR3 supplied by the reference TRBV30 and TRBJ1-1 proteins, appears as SQTIHQWPATLVQPVGSPLSLECTVEGTSNPNLYWYRQAAGRGLQLLFYSVGIGQISSEVPQNLSASRPQDRQFILSSKKLLLSDSGFYLCAWSVAWDRGNTEAFFGQGTRLTVV.